This is a list of T cell receptor beta chains from one sample in a study of shared clonotypes between healthy human individuals. Clones were read by immunoSEQ multiplex PCR, and TCRdb kept only the in-frame ones, dropping some. There are some 600,000 clones in the sample; about 96% occur only once, and 0.11% lies in the top ten. Material for sequencing was naive CD8+ T cells sorted from blood. These TCRs come from a woman aged 25-40 years in good health. Both conserved end residues are part of each CDR3.

j_call: TRBJ2-2
v_call: TRBV28
cdr3_aa: CASSSWPGTINTGELFF

j_call: TRBJ2-1
v_call: TRBV28
cdr3_aa: CASSRLAGPRHEQFF

j_call: TRBJ1-5
v_call: TRBV4-1
cdr3_aa: CASSQAPGGQPQHF

j_call: TRBJ1-3
v_call: TRBV7-2
cdr3_aa: CASSRPGQGIWDSGNTIYF

j_call: TRBJ1-1
v_call: TRBV2
cdr3_aa: CASNSPGQGGVNTEAFF

j_call: TRBJ2-1
v_call: TRBV6-5
cdr3_aa: CASRSGTYNEQFF

j_call: TRBJ2-7
v_call: TRBV27
cdr3_aa: CASSLMGNGAYEQYF

j_call: TRBJ2-7
v_call: TRBV19
cdr3_aa: CASSPQTSDYEQYF

j_call: TRBJ2-5
v_call: TRBV7-2
cdr3_aa: CASSPNRETQYF

j_call: TRBJ2-7
v_call: TRBV27
cdr3_aa: CATTPGQGALEQYF

j_call: TRBJ2-7
v_call: TRBV5-4
cdr3_aa: CASSLAGSGYSYEQYF

j_call: TRBJ2-1
v_call: TRBV28
cdr3_aa: CASSTDPLARHNEQFF

j_call: TRBJ1-3
v_call: TRBV28
cdr3_aa: CASSLAGDRFGNTIYF

j_call: TRBJ2-4
v_call: TRBV27
cdr3_aa: CASSTLGQEEYF

j_call: TRBJ2-1
v_call: TRBV2
cdr3_aa: CASLQTSGIYNEQFF

j_call: TRBJ1-1
v_call: TRBV25-1
cdr3_aa: CASSEGMNTEAFF

j_call: TRBJ2-2
v_call: TRBV19
cdr3_aa: CASSIAGGGLGELFF